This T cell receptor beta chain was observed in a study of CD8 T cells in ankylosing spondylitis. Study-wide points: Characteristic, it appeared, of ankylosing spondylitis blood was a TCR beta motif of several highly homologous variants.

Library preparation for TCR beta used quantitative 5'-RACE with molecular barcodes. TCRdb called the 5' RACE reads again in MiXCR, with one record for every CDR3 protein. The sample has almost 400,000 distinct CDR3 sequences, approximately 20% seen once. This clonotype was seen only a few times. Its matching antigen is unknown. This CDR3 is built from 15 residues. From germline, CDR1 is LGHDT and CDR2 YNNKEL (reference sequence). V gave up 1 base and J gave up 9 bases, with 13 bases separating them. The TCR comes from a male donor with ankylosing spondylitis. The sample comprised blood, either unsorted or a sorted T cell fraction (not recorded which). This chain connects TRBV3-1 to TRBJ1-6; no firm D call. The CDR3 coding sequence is TGTGCCAGCAGCCAAGGGGTGACCCGAGGTTCACCCCTCCACTTT. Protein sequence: CASSQGVTRGSPLHF.